The 22 T cell receptor beta chains reported below all come from one sample, sequenced in a study of blood T cell repertoires in COVID-19. The table came from immunoSEQ multiplex PCR; TCRdb's copy has only in-frame clones and leaves some out. This sample has about 260,000 clones, with 75% to 90% found just once. The sample consisted of peripheral blood. The receptors come from a man in his thirties or forties with active or convalescent COVID-19.

The rearrangement links TRBV16 to TRBJ2-3, with TRBD2 identical over 9 bases. Trimming at V came to 6 bases and at J to 2 bases, leaving 9 bases not matched to a gene. The CDR3 has 16 amino acids. CDR1 is KGHSY and CDR2 is FQNENV in the germline V gene. The CDR3 spells CASRGGSGGPTDTQYF. In DNA, the CDR3 is TGTGCCAGCAGAGGTGGGAGCGGGGGGCCCACAGATACGCAGTATTTT.

The V and J genes are TRBV7-9 and TRBJ1-2; TRBD1 is a possible D gene (6 bases). Germline V gives CDR1 SEHNR, CDR2 FQNEAQ (reference sequence). Trimming took off 5 bases at V and 9 bases at J, with 19 bases between the two ends. This CDR3 region has 14 residues. The CDR3 loop is CASSPAGVLLSYTF. The CDR3 nucleotides read TGTGCCAGCAGCCCAGCAGGGGTCCTATTGAGCTACACCTTC. The full variable domain, with the rest looked up from reference TRBV7-9 and TRBJ1-2, is DTGVSQNPRHKITKRGQNVTFRCDPISEHNRLYWYRQTLGQGPEFLTYFQNEAQLEKSRLLSDRFSAERPKGSFSTLEIQRTEQGDSAMYLCASSPAGVLLSYTFGSGTRLTVV.

The rearrangement links TRBV4-1 to TRBJ2-7; 9 nucleotides align to TRBD2. The CDR3 has 15 residues. After removal of 0 bases from V and 3 bases from J, the junction contained 3 bases not matched to a gene. Germline V gene sequence: CDR1 MGHRA, CDR2 YSYEKL. The CDR3 sequence: CASSQELAGNYEQYF. The CDR3 DNA sequence: TGCGCCAGCAGCCAAGAGCTAGCGGGAAACTACGAGCAGTACTTC.

This chain uses TRBV6-5 with TRBJ1-5; D call uncertain. V lost 2 bases and J 1 base, leaving 6 bases between the germline ends. Germline V lookup: CDR1 MNHEY, CDR2 SVGAGI. The CDR3 extends over 14 amino acids. CDR3 in DNA: TGTGCCAGCAGTTACAGACTCAGCAATCAGCCCCAGCATTTT. Encoded protein: CASSYRLSNQPQHF.

This rearrangement joins TRBV18 to TRBJ1-1, with 9 bases identical to TRBD1. Germline V gene lookup returns CDR1 KGHSH and CDR2 LQKENI. Trimming took 4 bases from V and 0 from J; bases not matched to a gene: 9. This CDR3 comprises 17 residues. CDR3 coding DNA: TGTGCCAGCTCACAGACAGGGGGACTCGCAATGAACACTGAAGCTTTCTTT. It yields the protein CASSQTGGLAMNTEAFF.

The J gene is TRBJ2-3, the V gene TRBV5-4, with 8 bases fitting TRBD2. Germline V lookup: CDR1 SGHNT, CDR2 YYREEE (reference sequence). The V segment lost 1 base and the J segment 4 bases; nucleotides outside the gene matches: 5. The CDR3 has 15 residues. In nucleotides, the CDR3 is TGTGCCAGCAGCTTGCCGGGGGGGCCCGCAGATACGCAGTATTTT. This encodes CASSLPGGPADTQYF.

V usage is TRBV28 and J usage is TRBJ2-7; a possible D gene is TRBD2 (5 bases). The CDR3 is 15 amino acids. Per germline, CDR1 MDHEN and CDR2 SYDVKM. Deletions cut 3 bases from V and 1 base from J, with 13 bases between. In DNA, the CDR3 is TGTGCCAGCAGTTTTCTAGCAGGTGGATCCTACGAGCAGTACTTC. It yields the protein CASSFLAGGSYEQYF.

This clone was recorded at least ten times. This sequence joins TRBV27 and TRBJ2-2; 11 bases line up with TRBD1. The CDR3 loop spans 14 amino acids. V lost 8 bases to trimming and J lost 7 bases; unmatched junction nucleotides: 6. Per the germline V gene, CDR1 is MNHEY and CDR2 is SMNVEV (reference sequence). CDR3 in DNA: TGTGCCAGCGGACAGGGGGCGCGGTACGGGGAGCTGTTTTTT. Translation: CASGQGARYGELFF.

This chain links TRBV2 with TRBJ1-1, with 7 bases fitting TRBD1. This CDR3 is built from 13 residues. After removal of 8 bases from V and 0 bases from J, the junction contained 3 bases not matched to a gene. Germline loops: CDR1 SNHLY, CDR2 FYNNEI. The CDR3 region is CASQGDMNTEAFF. The CDR3 nucleotides are TGTGCCAGCCAGGGGGATATGAACACTGAAGCTTTCTTT.

The V and J genes are TRBV7-8 and TRBJ1-3, with 8 bases that match TRBD1. The CDR3 extends over 17 amino acids. Germline V gene lookup returns CDR1 SGHVS and CDR2 FQNEAQ. The V segment lost 2 bases and the J segment 4 bases; nucleotides outside the gene matches: 10. Here the CDR3 DNA reads TGTGCCAGCAGCTTAACGGACAGGGAAGTCAGGGGAAACACCATATATTTT. This codes for CASSLTDREVRGNTIYF.

The chain couples TRBV6-4 to TRBJ1-1; 7 bases are a match to TRBD1. In germline, CDR1 is MRHNA, CDR2 SNTAGT. The length of the CDR3 is 15 residues. The V segment lost 0 bases and the J segment 5 bases; nucleotides outside the gene matches: 6. CDR3: CASSDSAGGVTEAFF. The CDR3 DNA reads as TGTGCCAGCAGTGACTCAGCAGGGGGAGTTACTGAAGCTTTCTTT.

This clone turned up a few times. The CDR3 loop is CASSLRLAPPENEQFF. The CDR3 bases are TGTGCCAGCAGCCTACGACTAGCCCCCCCGGAGAATGAGCAGTTCTTC. This chain uses TRBV7-9 with TRBJ2-1; 7 nucleotides line up with TRBD2. The ends lost 5 bases at V and 7 bases at J; junction bases unmatched: 14. Germline V CDR1 and CDR2: SEHNR, FQNEAQ (reference sequence). The CDR3 has 16 residues.

This CDR3 reads CASSPGAASDTQYF. Written as DNA, the CDR3 is TGTGCCAGCAGCCCAGGGGCGGCCTCAGATACGCAGTATTTT. This chain links TRBV5-6 with TRBJ2-3, with D maybe TRBD1 (6 bases). This CDR3 comprises 14 residues. Trimming pared 4 bases from V and 4 bases from J, leaving 13 bases between. Germline-derived CDR1 and CDR2 are SGHDT and YYEEEE.

The CDR3 bases are TGTGCCAGCAGGCTGACAGGGGGCTTTGAAAAACTGTTTTTT. Protein product: CASRLTGGFEKLFF. The V call is TRBV6-5, the J call TRBJ1-4, with 10 bases matching TRBD1. Germline V gene sequence: CDR1 MNHEY, CDR2 SVGAGI. The CDR3 runs to 14 residues. V gave up 6 bases and J gave up 7 bases; unmatched junction bases: 5.

J is TRBJ1-2 and V is TRBV19, with D unclear. Germline V gene data show CDR1 as LNHDA and CDR2 as SQIVND (reference sequence). The V gene lost 6 bases and the J gene lost 4 bases, with 9 bases spanning the gap. This CDR3 spans 12 amino acids. The chain's CDR3 is CASRGGLYGYTF. DNA of the CDR3: TGTGCCAGTAGAGGAGGCCTCTATGGCTACACCTTC. The variable domain in full, completed from reference TRBV19 and TRBJ1-2, reads DGGITQSPKYLFRKEGQNVTLSCEQNLNHDAMYWYRQDPGQGLRLIYYSQIVNDFQKGDIAEGYSVSREKKESFPLTVTSAQKNPTAFYLCASRGGLYGYTFGSGTRLTVV.

CDR3: CASSFLGAQDGYTF. The DNA of the CDR3 is TGTGCCAGCAGCTTCCTAGGGGCTCAGGATGGCTACACCTTC. V gene TRBV7-9 combines with J gene TRBJ1-2; possibly TRBD1 for D (5 bases). Germline V gene data show CDR1 as SEHNR and CDR2 as FQNEAQ (reference sequence). V was trimmed by 3 bases and J by 6 bases, leaving 14 bases between them. The CDR3 loop spans 14 amino acids.

This clone was counted a single time. V is TRBV7-8 and J is TRBJ1-2, with 10 bases matching TRBD1. CDR3 size: 15 residues. The germline gives CDR1 SGHVS, CDR2 FQNEAQ. The V gene end was trimmed by 5 bases and the J gene end by 4 bases; junction bases not matched to a gene: 7. CDR3 DNA sequence: TGTGCCAGCAGCGGAAGACAGGGGGCCAGCTATGGCTACACCTTC. It codes for CASSGRQGASYGYTF.

The chain has TRBV7-2 and TRBJ2-2, with 7 positions matching TRBD1. The length of the CDR3 is 15 residues. With 6 bases clipped from V and 7 bases from J, the junction kept 11 bases outside the gene matches. Per the germline V gene, CDR1 is SGHTA and CDR2 is FQGNSA. CDR3 nucleotide sequence: TGTGCCAGCAGTTCCAGACCGGGACAGCGCGGGGAGCTGTTTTTT. Its protein product is CASSSRPGQRGELFF. Full variable domain (rest looked up from reference TRBV7-2 and TRBJ2-2): GAGVSQSPSNKVTEKGKDVELRCDPISGHTALYWYRQSLGQGLEFLIYFQGNSAPDKSGLPSDRFSAERTGGSVSTLTIQRTQQEDSAVYLCASSSRPGQRGELFFGEGSRLTVL.

This chain joins TRBV2 and TRBJ2-5; 9 nucleotides line up with TRBD2. This CDR3 has 16 amino acids. Germline V gene lookup returns CDR1 SNHLY and CDR2 FYNNEI. Unmatched junction bases numbered 7, after V lost 4 bases and J lost 1 base. The CDR3 here is CASSGGSGGPQETQYF. The CDR3 coding sequence is TGTGCCAGCAGTGGGGGTAGCGGGGGACCCCAAGAGACCCAGTACTTC.

The chain joins TRBV9 to TRBJ1-3; D is unclear. The CDR3 is made up of 14 amino acids. CDR1 and CDR2 (germline): SGDLS, YYNGEE. V was pared by 0 bases and J by 3 bases, with 7 bases between. The CDR3 nucleotides are TGTGCCAGCAGCGTAGACAGCAATGGAAACACCATATATTTT. Translated, it gives CASSVDSNGNTIYF. The whole variable domain, filled in from reference TRBV9 and TRBJ1-3, reads DSGVTQTPKHLITATGQRVTLRCSPRSGDLSVYWYQQSLDQGLQFLIQYYNGEERAKGNILERFSAQQFPDLHSELNLSSLELGDSALYFCASSVDSNGNTIYFGEGSWLTVV.

V usage is TRBV3-1 (or the pseudogene TRBV3-2) and J usage is TRBJ2-3, with D hard to call. The germline V gene encodes CDR1 LGHDT and CDR2 YNNKEL (reference sequence). The V and J ends lost 0 bases and 0 bases respectively, with 7 bases between them. CDR3 size: 15 residues. The CDR3 loop is CASSQDVSSTDTQYF. DNA of the CDR3: TGTGCCAGCAGCCAAGATGTTAGCAGCACAGATACGCAGTATTTT.

V usage is TRBV11-2 and J usage is TRBJ1-1; the D gene is possibly TRBD1 (5 bases). This CDR3 is built from 17 residues. Trimming removed 0 bases at V and 5 bases at J, with 19 bases between. Germline V gene data show CDR1 as SGHAT and CDR2 as FQNNGV. CDR3: CASSLESWKEEGTEAFF. CDR3 nucleotides: TGTGCCAGCAGCTTAGAGTCGTGGAAGGAGGAGGGGACTGAAGCTTTCTTT.